This T cell receptor beta chain was found in a study of T cell repertoires in cytomegalovirus infection (dated by TCRdb to the late 2010s). Broadly, across the study: Recently identified HLA-C-restricted CMV epitopes, whose presentation resists viral immunomodulation, were targeted by peptide stimulations together with well-studied HLA-B-restricted epitopes. The HLA type of each donor mattered for the analysis, because public TCR beta signatures pointed to carriage of CMV infection along with the matching HLA type. General findings and caveats noted by the study authors: Cumulative frequency of public TCR beta family members discriminated carriers of CMV infection plus the relevant HLA type in this cohort and an independent roughly 330-donor cohort. In the ex vivo response, HLA-C-restricted CMV-specific TCR beta clonotypes were dominant, and in two of eight donors the single most frequent clonotype came from this HLA-C-restricted group.

To note about this clonotype: Its specific antigen is unknown. Base qualities are not provided; no much larger clone lies one nucleotide away.

The reads were generated on an Illumina HiSeq 1500. The public reads were run again by TCRdb, first through fastp at Q25 and then through MiXCR, and only productive beta chains were kept. When rows share a CDR3 protein, they turn into one entry using the most common DNA and genes. The sample records 450,000 to 600,000 distinct CDR3 sequences, roughly 46% of which are singletons. Together, the top ten hold 43% of the sample. Including the terminal cysteine and phenylalanine, the CDR3 comprises 12 residues. Only the CDR3 part of the read is kept: 36 bases, read in frame from the first base. Reading the germline V gene (reference sequence) gives CDR1 MNHEY and CDR2 SMNVEV. Trimming removed 6 bases from V and 9 bases from J, leaving 12 bases between the germline ends. Read against the paper, the sample's treatment or condition label means: in vitro stimulation with specific CMV peptide epitopes to enrich CMV-specific T cells.

The source is a human donor in good health (CMV status not recorded). Some clones in this sample may be carry-over from other donors' samples. The material was cultured PBMCs, obtained from culture after CMV antigen stimulation. Recombination connected TRBV27 to TRBJ2-4; the D gene assignment is ambiguous. The nucleotide sequence is given as TGTGCCAGCAGCATCCCGCGTGGCATTCAGTACTTC. It specifies CASSIPRGIQYF.